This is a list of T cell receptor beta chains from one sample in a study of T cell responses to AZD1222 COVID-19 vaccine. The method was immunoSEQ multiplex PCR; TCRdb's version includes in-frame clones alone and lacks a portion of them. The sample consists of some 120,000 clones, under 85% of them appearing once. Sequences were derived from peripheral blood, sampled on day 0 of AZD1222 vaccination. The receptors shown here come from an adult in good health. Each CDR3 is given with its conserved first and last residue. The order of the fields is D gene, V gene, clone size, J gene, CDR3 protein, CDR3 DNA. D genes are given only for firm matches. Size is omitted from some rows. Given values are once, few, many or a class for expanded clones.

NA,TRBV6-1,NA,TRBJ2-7,CASSENPSDEQYF,TGTGCCAGCAGTGAAAACCCATCCGACGAGCAGTACTTC
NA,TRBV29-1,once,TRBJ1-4,CSAPGRKNEKLFF,TGCAGCGCCCCGGGACGTAAGAATGAAAAACTGTTTTTT
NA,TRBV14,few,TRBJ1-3,CASSQVRQSGNTIYF,TGTGCCAGCAGCCAAGTTAGACAGTCTGGAAACACCATATATTTT
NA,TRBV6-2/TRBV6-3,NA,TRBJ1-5,CASSYTDQPQHF,TGTGCCAGCAGTTACACAGATCAGCCCCAGCATTTT
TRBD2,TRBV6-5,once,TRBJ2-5,CASTSGTSVLGTQYF,TGTGCCAGCACCTCTGGGACTAGTGTGTTGGGGACCCAGTACTTC
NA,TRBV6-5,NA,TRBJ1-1,CASTQTQEAFF,TGTGCCAGCACCCAGACCCAAGAAGCTTTCTTT
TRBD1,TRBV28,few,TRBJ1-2,CASSSRDRYNYGYTF,TGTGCCAGCAGTTCCCGGGACAGGTACAACTATGGCTACACCTTC
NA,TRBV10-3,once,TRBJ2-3,CAISGAGLADTQYF,TGTGCCATCAGTGGGGCAGGGCTTGCAGATACGCAGTATTTT
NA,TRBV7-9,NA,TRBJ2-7,CASSSPKGQGRGGEQYF,TGTGCCAGCAGCTCCCCAAAAGGCCAGGGGAGGGGTGGCGAGCAGTACTTC
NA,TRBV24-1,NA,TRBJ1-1,CATSGGEGFNTEAFF,TGTGCCACCAGTGGGGGGGAGGGCTTCAACACTGAAGCTTTCTTT
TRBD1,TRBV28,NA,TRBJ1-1,CASSFRRTGTEAFF,TGTGCCAGCAGTTTCCGGCGGACAGGCACTGAAGCTTTCTTT
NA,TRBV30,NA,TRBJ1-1,CACRSPLNTEAFF,TGTGCCTGCCGGAGTCCCCTGAACACTGAAGCTTTCTTT
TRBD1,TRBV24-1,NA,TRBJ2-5,CATSEPGQGKETQYF,TGTGCCACCAGTGAACCGGGACAGGGGAAAGAGACCCAGTACTTC
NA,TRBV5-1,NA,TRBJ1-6,CASSLGGGSDSPLHF,TGCGCCAGCAGCTTGGGGGGGGGCTCGGATTCACCCCTCCACTTT
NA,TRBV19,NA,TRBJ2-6,CASKGPPPGANVLTF,TGTGCCAGTAAAGGGCCTCCCCCGGGGGCCAACGTCCTGACTTTC
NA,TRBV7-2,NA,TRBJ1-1,CASSYTGNTEAFF,TGTGCCAGCAGCTATACAGGGAACACTGAAGCTTTCTTT
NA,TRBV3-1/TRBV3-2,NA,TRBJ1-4,CASSLTNGGPNEKLFF,TGTGCCAGCAGCCTCACGAACGGAGGACCGAATGAAAAACTGTTTTTT
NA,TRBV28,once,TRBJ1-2,CASSPAEGTGYTF,TGTGCCAGCAGTCCCGCGGAGGGGACTGGCTACACCTTC
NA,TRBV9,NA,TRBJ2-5,CASSVAGTKETQYF,TGTGCCAGCAGCGTAGCGGGGACGAAAGAGACCCAGTACTTC
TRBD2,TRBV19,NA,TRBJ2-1,CASTKRGDTYNEQFF,TGTGCCAGTACCAAGCGGGGGGATACCTACAATGAGCAGTTCTTC
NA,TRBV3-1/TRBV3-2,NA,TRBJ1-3,CASRQGSGNTIYF,TGTGCCAGCAGACAGGGCTCTGGAAACACCATATATTTT
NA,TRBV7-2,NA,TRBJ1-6,CASSLLIESPLHF,TGTGCCAGCAGCTTACTCATAGAATCACCCCTCCACTTT
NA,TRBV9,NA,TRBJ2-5,CASSIWGGETQYF,TGTGCCAGCAGCATCTGGGGTGGGGAGACCCAGTACTTC
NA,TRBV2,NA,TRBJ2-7,CASSGTPSTYEQYF,TGTGCCAGCAGTGGGACACCCTCTACCTACGAGCAGTACTTC
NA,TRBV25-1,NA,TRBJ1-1,CASSDSWTVRPNTEAFF,TGTGCCAGCAGTGACTCATGGACAGTGAGGCCGAACACTGAAGCTTTCTTT
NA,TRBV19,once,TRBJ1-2,CASRTVYGYTF,TGTGCCAGCCGGACAGTCTATGGCTACACCTTC
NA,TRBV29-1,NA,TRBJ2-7,CSVVEAYYEQYF,TGCAGCGTTGTCGAGGCCTACTACGAGCAGTACTTC
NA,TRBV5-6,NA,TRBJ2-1,CASSPLVAGNEQFF,TGTGCCAGCAGCCCGTTGGTTGCGGGCAATGAGCAGTTCTTC
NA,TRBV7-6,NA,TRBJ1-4,CASSLDLGATNEKLFF,TGTGCCAGCAGCTTAGACTTGGGGGCAACTAATGAAAAACTGTTTTTT
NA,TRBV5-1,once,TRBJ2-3,CASSPFGSYTDTQYF,TGCGCCAGCAGCCCGTTTGGGAGTTACACAGATACGCAGTATTTT
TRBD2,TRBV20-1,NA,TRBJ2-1,CSASSGTQSAQFF,TGCAGTGCTAGTAGCGGGACCCAGAGTGCGCAGTTCTTC